This entry features one T cell receptor (beta chain) sequence. Its target is not known. The PCR employed 60 Vbeta primers together with 13 Jbeta primers. Clones were read by immunoSEQ multiplex PCR, and TCRdb kept only the in-frame ones, dropping some. The sample yields about 210,000 clones, roughly 79% seen once. V gave up 8 bases and J gave up 0 bases; unmatched junction bases: 11. Per germline, CDR1 MNHEY and CDR2 SMNVEV (reference sequence). This CDR3 is built from 17 residues. The sample comes from a study of cytomegalovirus exposure and HLA in healthy donors. About the research overall: When 398 donors were genotyped, roughly 80% of them were found to fall in the Caucasian-associated ancestry cluster.

Study-wide findings and caveats: A later analysis by the authors found several of the most significant clusters apparently linked to common viral pathogens. One cluster of highly shared sequence variants probably arose as a sequencing artifact. Compared with the roughly 700-donor mean, an Asian-associated ancestry cluster reportedly had fewer N-insertions, according to a later analysis.

This receptor was taken from a male donor in good health and CMV-seronegative. The chain is built from TRBV27 and TRBJ2-3; 10 bases match TRBD1. The sequenced sample consisted of PBMCs. CDR3 nucleotide sequence: TGTGCCAGCGGGACAGGGGCCCTCAGCCCCAGCACAGATACGCAGTATTTT. Residues: CASGTGALSPSTDTQYF.